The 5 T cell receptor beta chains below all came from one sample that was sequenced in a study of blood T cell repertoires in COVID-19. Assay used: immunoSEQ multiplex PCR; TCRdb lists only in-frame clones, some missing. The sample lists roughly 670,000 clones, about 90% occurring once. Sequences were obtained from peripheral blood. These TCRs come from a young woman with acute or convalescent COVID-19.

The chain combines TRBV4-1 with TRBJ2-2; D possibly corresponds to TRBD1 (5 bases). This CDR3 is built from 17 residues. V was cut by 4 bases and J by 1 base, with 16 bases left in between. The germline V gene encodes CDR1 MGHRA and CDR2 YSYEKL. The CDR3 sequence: CASSPGKGIQNTGELFF. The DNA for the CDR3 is TGCGCCAGCAGCCCTGGAAAGGGGATCCAGAACACCGGGGAGCTGTTTTTT.

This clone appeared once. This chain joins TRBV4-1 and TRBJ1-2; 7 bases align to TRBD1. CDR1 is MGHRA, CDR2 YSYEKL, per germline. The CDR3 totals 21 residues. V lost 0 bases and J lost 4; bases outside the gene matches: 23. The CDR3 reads CASSQDARVDRPLRPPYGYTF. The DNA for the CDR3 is TGCGCCAGCAGCCAAGATGCCCGGGTGGACAGGCCCCTTCGGCCCCCCTATGGCTACACCTTC.

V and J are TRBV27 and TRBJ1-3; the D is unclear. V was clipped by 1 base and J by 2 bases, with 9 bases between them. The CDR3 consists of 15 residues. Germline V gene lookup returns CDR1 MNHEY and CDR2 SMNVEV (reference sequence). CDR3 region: CASSLFWATGNTIYF. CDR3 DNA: TGTGCCAGCAGTTTATTTTGGGCAACTGGAAACACCATATATTTT.

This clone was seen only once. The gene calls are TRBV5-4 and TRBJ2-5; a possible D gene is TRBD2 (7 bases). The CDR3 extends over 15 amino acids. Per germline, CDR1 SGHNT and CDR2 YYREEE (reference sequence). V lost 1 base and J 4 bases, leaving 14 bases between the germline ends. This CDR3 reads CASSLRHGGLETQYF. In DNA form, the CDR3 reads TGTGCCAGCAGCTTGAGGCACGGGGGGCTAGAGACCCAGTACTTC.

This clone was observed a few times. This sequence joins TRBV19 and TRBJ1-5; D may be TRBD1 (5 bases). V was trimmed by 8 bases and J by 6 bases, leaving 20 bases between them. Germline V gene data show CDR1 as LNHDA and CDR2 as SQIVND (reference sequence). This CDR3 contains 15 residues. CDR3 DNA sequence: TGTGCCAGTCACGGCGACAGTGAAGGTATTCAGCCCCAGCATTTT. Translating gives CASHGDSEGIQPQHF.